This TCR beta chain originates from a study of a mutant IDH1 vaccine in newly diagnosed glioma. Whole-study context: Radiotherapy alone preceded vaccination by 4-6 weeks; alternatively, vaccination started with temozolomide cycles. Previous care, which was radiotherapy, temozolomide, or both, most often involved both.

The V gene lost 0 bases and the J gene lost 2 bases, with 15 bases spanning the gap. Per germline, CDR1 MGHRA and CDR2 YSYEKL. This CDR3 contains 17 residues. Points on this clone: Its antigen is unknown.

Assay: immunoSEQ multiplex PCR; the TCRdb copy retains only in-frame clones and omits some. The table has roughly 120,000 clones, 85% to 90% seen once. Time point in this sample: week 11, during vaccination. Vaccinated patients received 300 ug of mutant IDH1 20-mer peptide per dose, with topical imiquimod. V gene TRBV4-1 combines with J gene TRBJ2-3; D unclear. The TCR sequence derives from a woman between 50 and 59 years old with glioma. The sequences come from PBMCs, collected from a glioma patient whose treatment included an IDH1 peptide vaccine. CDR3 coding DNA: TGCGCCAGCAGCCAAGAGGGTCGGTTGGTAGCCACAGATACGCAGTATTTT. Translated, it gives CASSQEGRLVATDTQYF.